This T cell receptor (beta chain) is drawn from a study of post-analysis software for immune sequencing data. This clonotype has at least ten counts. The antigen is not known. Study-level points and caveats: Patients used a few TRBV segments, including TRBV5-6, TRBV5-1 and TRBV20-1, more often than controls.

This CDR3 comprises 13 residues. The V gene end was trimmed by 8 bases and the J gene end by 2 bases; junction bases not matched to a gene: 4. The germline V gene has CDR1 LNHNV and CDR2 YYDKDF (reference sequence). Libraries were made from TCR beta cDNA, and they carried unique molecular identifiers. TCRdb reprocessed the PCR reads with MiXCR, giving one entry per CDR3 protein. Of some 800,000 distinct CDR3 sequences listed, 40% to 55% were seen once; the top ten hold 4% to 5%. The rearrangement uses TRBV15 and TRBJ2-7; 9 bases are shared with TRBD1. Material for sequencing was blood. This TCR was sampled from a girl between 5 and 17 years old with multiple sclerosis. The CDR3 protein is CATARQGAYEQYF. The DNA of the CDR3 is TGTGCCACCGCAAGACAGGGGGCCTACGAGCAGTACTTC.